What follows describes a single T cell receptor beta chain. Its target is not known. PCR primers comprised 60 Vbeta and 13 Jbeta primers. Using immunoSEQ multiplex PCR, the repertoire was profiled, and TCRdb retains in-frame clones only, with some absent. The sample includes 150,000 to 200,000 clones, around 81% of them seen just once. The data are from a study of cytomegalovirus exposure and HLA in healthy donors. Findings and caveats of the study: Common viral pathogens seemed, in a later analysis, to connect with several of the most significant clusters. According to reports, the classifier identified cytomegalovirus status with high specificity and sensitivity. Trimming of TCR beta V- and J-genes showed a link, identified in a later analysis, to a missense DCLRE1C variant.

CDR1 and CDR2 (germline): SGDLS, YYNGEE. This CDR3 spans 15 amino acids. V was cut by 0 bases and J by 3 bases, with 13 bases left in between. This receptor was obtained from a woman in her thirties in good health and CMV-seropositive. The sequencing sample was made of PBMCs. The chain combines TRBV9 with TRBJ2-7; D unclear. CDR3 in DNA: TGTGCCAGCAGCGTAGACCCTCAGCGAAACTACGAGCAGTACTTC. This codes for CASSVDPQRNYEQYF.